The 25 T cell receptor beta chains below all came from one sample that was sequenced in a study of blood T cell repertoires in COVID-19. Only in-frame clones appear in the TCRdb table, and some are missing; sequencing was by immunoSEQ multiplex PCR. The table lists about 330,000 clones, approximately 86% of them singletons. The material sequenced was peripheral blood. These receptors were collected from a man between 25 and 39 years old with COVID-19, enrolled during active disease.

The genes are TRBV11-2 and TRBJ2-2; TRBD2 aligns across 11 bases. The germline V gene has CDR1 SGHAT and CDR2 FQNNGV. Losses at the gene ends were 0 bases for V and 4 bases for J; bases not matched to a gene: 10. This CDR3 region has 19 residues. The CDR3 reads CASSLDREGLAVGTGELFF. CDR3 DNA: TGTGCCAGCAGCTTAGATCGGGAGGGACTAGCGGTAGGCACCGGGGAGCTGTTTTTT.

A few counts support this clone. The V and J genes are TRBV6-5 and TRBJ2-7; a possible D gene is TRBD2 (5 bases). This CDR3 is built from 14 residues. CDR1 and CDR2 (germline): MNHEY, SVGAGI. V was pared by 0 bases and J by 2 bases, with 8 bases between. This CDR3 reads CASSYSTGTYEQYF. The CDR3 DNA follows: TGTGCCAGCAGTTACTCGACGGGAACCTACGAGCAGTACTTC.

J is TRBJ2-7 and V is TRBV27; 8 nucleotides line up with TRBD2. V was clipped by 3 bases and J by 6 bases; unmatched bases: 7. The germline V gene has CDR1 MNHEY and CDR2 SMNVEV (reference sequence). The CDR3 extends over 14 amino acids. Here the CDR3 DNA reads TGTGCCAGCAGTTTTTCCGGGAGGGGAGGCGAGCAGTACTTC. Its protein is CASSFSGRGGEQYF.

The chain joins TRBV4-2 to TRBJ2-1; 8 positions agree with TRBD2. The CDR3 consists of 18 residues. The V gene's germline CDR1 is LGHNA and CDR2 YNFKEQ. The V segment lost 2 bases and the J segment 6 bases; nucleotides outside the gene matches: 15. The DNA for the CDR3 is TGTGCCAGCAGCCAATTGGGAGAGGTAGCGGGGACCCGCAATGAGCAGTTCTTC. Protein sequence: CASSQLGEVAGTRNEQFF.

The chain is built from TRBV7-9 and TRBJ1-5, with TRBD1 as a possible D gene (6 bases). The CDR3 runs to 15 residues. V lost 5 bases and J 0 bases, leaving 11 bases between the germline ends. Germline V gene sequence: CDR1 SEHNR, CDR2 FQNEAQ (reference sequence). CDR3 in DNA: TGTGCCAGCAGCCGGACAGAGAATAGCAATCAGCCCCAGCATTTT. It yields the protein CASSRTENSNQPQHF.

The V call is TRBV7-8, the J call TRBJ1-1, with D perhaps matching TRBD1 (6 bases). V lost 5 bases and J lost 1, with 11 bases in between. The CDR3 consists of 14 residues. Germline values: CDR1 SGHVS, CDR2 FQNEAQ. CDR3: CASSVIRGNTEAFF. The CDR3 DNA is TGTGCCAGCAGCGTTATCAGGGGGAACACTGAAGCTTTCTTT.

This clone was detected once. This sequence joins TRBV5-1 and TRBJ2-3, with 10 bases lining up with TRBD1. This CDR3 is 14 amino acids long. In germline, CDR1 is SGHRS, CDR2 YFSETQ. Trimming cost V 4 bases and J 6 bases; bases outside gene matches: 5. The CDR3 DNA sequence: TGCGCCAGCAGCCGTGACAGGGGGCTGGATACGCAGTATTTT. Its translation: CASSRDRGLDTQYF.

The chain is built from TRBV9 and TRBJ1-1; the match to TRBD1 covers 7 bases. Per germline, CDR1 SGDLS and CDR2 YYNGEE. Trimming at V came to 5 bases and at J to 4 bases, leaving 5 bases not matched to a gene. The CDR3 sequence is 13 residues long. DNA for the CDR3: TGTGCCAGCAGTACAGGGGATCGCACTGAAGCTTTCTTT. Encoded protein: CASSTGDRTEAFF.

This clone was seen only once. This chain uses TRBV3-1 (or the pseudogene TRBV3-2) with TRBJ2-1, with D perhaps matching TRBD1 (6 bases). Germline V CDR1 and CDR2: LGHDT, YNNKEL (reference sequence). Trimming cost V 6 bases and J 8 bases, with 11 bases left between them. The CDR3 is 12 residues long. Written as DNA, the CDR3 is TGTGCCAGCAGTTTCCAGGGGTATGAGCAGTTCTTC. Protein product: CASSFQGYEQFF.

CDR3 protein: CASSITASNEQFF. In DNA, the CDR3 is TGTGCCAGTAGTATAACAGCCAGCAATGAGCAGTTCTTC. This chain links TRBV19 with TRBJ2-1, with D uncertain. The CDR3 covers 13 residues. CDR1 and CDR2 from the germline V gene are LNHDA and SQIVND (reference sequence). The germline V and J ends were trimmed by 2 bases and 6 bases, with 8 bases remaining between them.

This clone was picked up a small number of times. The V gene is TRBV7-8, the J gene TRBJ2-7, with 8 bases that match TRBD2. J gave up 4 bases and V 2 bases, and 10 bases lay outside the gene matches. Germline lookup yields CDR1 SGHVS and CDR2 FQNEAQ. There are 16 residues in the CDR3. The CDR3 reads CASSLRVSGREYEQYF. CDR3 coding DNA: TGTGCCAGCAGCTTACGCGTAAGCGGGAGAGAATACGAGCAGTACTTC.

The V gene is TRBV5-4, the J gene TRBJ2-7; no definite D call. This CDR3 region has 14 residues. Trimming pared 0 bases from V and 2 bases from J, leaving 9 bases between. Germline assignment: CDR1 SGHNT and CDR2 YYREEE (reference sequence). The chain's CDR3 is CASSLVDSTYEQYF. CDR3 DNA sequence: TGTGCCAGCAGCTTGGTAGACTCTACCTACGAGCAGTACTTC.

The rearrangement links TRBV3-1 (or the pseudogene TRBV3-2) to TRBJ1-2, with TRBD1 identical over 10 bases. Per germline, CDR1 LGHDT and CDR2 YNNKEL (reference sequence). CDR3 length: 16 residues. V dropped 5 bases and J dropped 3; count of bases not matched to a gene: 9. CDR3 amino acids: CASSVPGQGQHYGYTF. The DNA for the CDR3 is TGTGCCAGCAGCGTTCCGGGACAGGGGCAGCACTATGGCTACACCTTC.

The rearrangement uses TRBV9 and TRBJ2-1, with TRBD1 matching over 8 bases. The CDR3 covers 16 residues. Germline CDR1 is SGDLS and CDR2 is YYNGEE. With V trimmed by 0 bases and J by 3 bases, 5 bases remained unmatched. CDR3 DNA sequence: TGTGCCAGCAGCGTAGGATCAGGGGGCATCTACAATGAGCAGTTCTTC. Its translation: CASSVGSGGIYNEQFF.

The chain has TRBV7-2 and TRBJ1-1, with 11 bases fitting TRBD1. The V gene end was trimmed by 4 bases and the J gene end by 10 bases; junction bases not matched to a gene: 5. CDR1 and CDR2 from the germline V gene are SGHTA and FQGNSA. CDR3 size: 13 residues. The DNA for the CDR3 is TGTGCCAGCAGCTCCGGGACAGGGGGAGCAGCTTTCTTT. Protein sequence: CASSSGTGGAAFF. The whole variable domain, remainder taken from reference TRBV7-2 and TRBJ1-1, is GAGVSQSPSNKVTEKGKDVELRCDPISGHTALYWYRQSLGQGLEFLIYFQGNSAPDKSGLPSDRFSAERTGGSVSTLTIQRTQQEDSAVYLCASSSGTGGAAFFGQGTRLTVV.

Comments on this clone: One end of the junction varies from germline; a read error may be responsible. The J gene is TRBJ1-1, the V gene TRBV19; TRBD1 aligns across 7 bases. The length of the CDR3 is 13 residues. Germline CDR1 LNHDA, CDR2 SQIVND (reference sequence). CDR3 residues: CASSIDGQGDLTF. The CDR3, as DNA: TGTGCCAGTAGTATAGATGGCCAGGGGGACCTCACCTTT.

V is TRBV4-2 and J is TRBJ1-2; D remains unclear. V shed 0 bases and J shed 7 bases, with 12 bases lying between them. Germline loops: CDR1 LGHNA, CDR2 YNFKEQ. The CDR3 consists of 14 residues. The CDR3 here is CASSQDGGVGGYTF. The CDR3 DNA follows: TGTGCCAGCAGCCAAGATGGCGGGGTGGGTGGCTACACCTTC.

V gene TRBV19 combines with J gene TRBJ1-1, with TRBD1 matching over 10 bases. V lost 7 bases and J lost 3; bases outside the gene matches: 5. Germline CDR1 and CDR2: LNHDA and SQIVND (reference sequence). The CDR3 contains 14 residues. The CDR3 sequence is CASMGTGDYTEAFF. DNA for the CDR3: TGTGCCAGTATGGGGACAGGGGACTACACTGAAGCTTTCTTT.

The chain couples TRBV11-1 to TRBJ1-5; D gene ambiguous. CDR3 length: 13 residues. Trimming left V 5 bases short and J 3 bases short, with 8 bases between. CDR1 is SGHAT and CDR2 is FQDESV in the germline V gene (reference sequence). CDR3 sequence: CASSPGFNQPQHF. The CDR3 DNA sequence: TGTGCCAGCAGCCCAGGCTTCAATCAGCCCCAGCATTTT. Full variable domain (rest looked up from reference TRBV11-1 and TRBJ1-5): EAEVAQSPRYKITEKSQAVAFWCDPISGHATLYWYRQILGQGPELLVQFQDESVVDDSQLPKDRFSAERLKGVDSTLKIQPAELGDSAMYLCASSPGFNQPQHFGDGTRLSIL.

The V call is TRBV6-5, the J call TRBJ2-2, with 7 nucleotides matching TRBD1. The V gene end was trimmed by 6 bases and the J gene end by 3 bases; junction bases not matched to a gene: 7. CDR3 length: 15 amino acids. Germline assignment: CDR1 MNHEY and CDR2 SVGAGI. The CDR3 is CASRFFTGDTGELFF. CDR3 DNA sequence: TGTGCCAGCAGATTTTTCACAGGGGACACCGGGGAGCTGTTTTTT.

The V call is TRBV27, the J call TRBJ2-1, with D possibly TRBD1 on 6 matching bases. Looked up from germline, CDR1 is MNHEY and CDR2 is SMNVEV (reference sequence). V lost 3 bases to trimming and J lost 9 bases, with 12 bases between them. The CDR3 loop spans 13 amino acids. The CDR3 nucleotides are TGTGCCAGCAGTTTCTTTCTACAGGGTGAGCAGTTCTTC. Its protein is CASSFFLQGEQFF.

The chain joins TRBV19 to TRBJ1-1, with TRBD1 as a possible D gene (6 bases). The germline V gene has CDR1 LNHDA and CDR2 SQIVND (reference sequence). V was clipped by 4 bases and J by 3 bases, with 12 bases between them. There are 14 residues in the CDR3. The CDR3 nucleotides read TGTGCCAGTAGTAACCGGCACAGGGACACTGAAGCTTTCTTT. As protein: CASSNRHRDTEAFF. The full variable domain, in which reference TRBV19 and TRBJ1-1 provide the parts outside the CDR3, is DGGITQSPKYLFRKEGQNVTLSCEQNLNHDAMYWYRQDPGQGLRLIYYSQIVNDFQKGDIAEGYSVSREKKESFPLTVTSAQKNPTAFYLCASSNRHRDTEAFFGQGTRLTVV.

The chain uses TRBV6-4 and TRBJ1-2; D possibly corresponds to TRBD1 (5 bases). CDR1 and CDR2 from the germline V gene are MRHNA and SNTAGT. Trimming cost V 0 bases and J 7 bases, with 12 bases left between them. The CDR3 sequence is 14 residues long. This chain's CDR3 is CASSDSGGSVGYTF. The CDR3 coding sequence is TGTGCCAGCAGTGACTCCGGGGGTTCTGTTGGCTACACCTTC.

V gene TRBV18 combines with J gene TRBJ1-2; tentative D call: TRBD1 (6 bases). Germline loops: CDR1 KGHSH, CDR2 LQKENI. Trimming stripped 2 bases from V and 2 bases from J, with 12 bases between. The CDR3 spans 15 residues. CDR3 sequence reads: CASSPVLTGNYGYTF. In DNA form, the CDR3 reads TGTGCCAGCTCACCAGTACTGACAGGAAACTATGGCTACACCTTC.

This clone was recorded a few times. V and J are TRBV5-4 and TRBJ2-2, with D uncertain. V gave up 4 bases and J gave up 1 base, with 2 bases separating them. This CDR3 has 12 amino acids. CDR1 and CDR2 (germline): SGHNT, YYREEE (reference sequence). The CDR3 loop reads CASSQNTGELFF. The CDR3 DNA sequence: TGTGCCAGCAGCCAGAACACCGGGGAGCTGTTTTTT.